One and the same sample provided the 8 T cell receptor beta chains below, sequenced in a study of cytomegalovirus exposure and HLA in healthy donors. Researchers ran the PCR with 60 Vbeta and 13 Jbeta primers. Profiling relied on immunoSEQ multiplex PCR, and the TCRdb table lists in-frame clones only, not all of them. The sample consists of 200,000 to 250,000 clones, 65% to 80% of them appearing once. Specimen: PBMCs. The receptors stem from a man aged 50-60 years in good health and CMV-seronegative.

The chain couples TRBV5-1 to TRBJ2-2; TRBD1 might be the D (6 bases). Germline V gives CDR1 SGHRS, CDR2 YFSETQ. Trimming pared 0 bases from V and 2 bases from J, leaving 8 bases between. This CDR3 has 15 residues. The DNA of the CDR3 is TGCGCCAGCAGCTTGGGGGACACCAACACCGGGGAGCTGTTTTTT. Encoded protein: CASSLGDTNTGELFF.

The chain is built from TRBV15 and TRBJ1-5; 8 nucleotides match TRBD1. V lost 7 bases, J lost 2 bases, and 1 base stayed unmatched. The CDR3 loop spans 13 amino acids. Germline V gives CDR1 LNHNV, CDR2 YYDKDF (reference sequence). The CDR3 DNA sequence: TGTGCCACCAAGGGACAGGGCAATCAGCCCCAGCATTTT. As protein: CATKGQGNQPQHF.

The chain has TRBV7-3 and TRBJ1-1; D gene unclear. CDR1 and CDR2 from the germline V gene are SGHTA and FQGTGA. The CDR3 has 13 amino acids. The V and J ends lost 5 bases and 7 bases respectively, with 14 bases between them. The CDR3 DNA follows: TGTGCCAGCAGCACCGGCAGGCACAATGAAGCTTTCTTT. Protein product: CASSTGRHNEAFF. The full variable domain, completed using reference TRBV7-3 and TRBJ1-1, is GAGVSQTPSNKVTEKGKYVELRCDPISGHTALYWYRQSLGQGPEFLIYFQGTGAADDSGLPNDRFFAVRPEGSVSTLKIQRTERGDSAVYLCASSTGRHNEAFFGQGTRLTVV.

V gene TRBV12-5 combines with J gene TRBJ2-1, with D possibly matching TRBD2 (5 bases). The germline V and J ends were trimmed by 6 bases and 9 bases, with 9 bases remaining between them. This CDR3 is 11 amino acids long. CDR1 LGHNT and CDR2 FRNRAP come from the germline V gene. CDR3 sequence: CASGIEGEQFF. The CDR3 nucleotides are TGTGCTAGTGGAATTGAGGGTGAGCAGTTCTTC.

The chain has TRBV29-1 and TRBJ2-7; 9 bases agree with TRBD1. The CDR3 runs 14 residues. Per germline, CDR1 SQVTM and CDR2 ANQGSEA. V trimming: 7 bases; J trimming: 4 bases; junction bases outside the gene matches: 11. CDR3 in DNA: TGCAGCGGAACTTCGACAGGGGGTCAGTACGAGCAGTACTTC. Amino acid sequence: CSGTSTGGQYEQYF.

V usage is TRBV5-1 and J usage is TRBJ2-7; the match to TRBD1 covers 8 bases. V dropped 2 bases and J dropped 4; count of bases not matched to a gene: 5. Germline V gene data show CDR1 as SGHRS and CDR2 as YFSETQ. This CDR3 is built from 14 residues. CDR3 sequence (DNA): TGCGCCAGCAGCTTTCAGGGGGCGCCGTACGAGCAGTACTTC. Protein sequence: CASSFQGAPYEQYF.

The V and J genes are TRBV5-1 and TRBJ2-3, with D hard to call. Germline V gene lookup returns CDR1 SGHRS and CDR2 YFSETQ. V shed 2 bases and J shed 4 bases, with 11 bases lying between them. The CDR3 sequence is 14 residues long. In DNA form, the CDR3 reads TGCGCCAGCAGCTTCATAGCCAGCGCAGATACGCAGTATTTT. As protein: CASSFIASADTQYF.

This chain connects TRBV11-2 to TRBJ1-5; TRBD1 agrees at 9 bases. V shed 5 bases and J 7 bases; nucleotides not matched to a gene: 6. The CDR3 consists of 14 residues. Germline V gives CDR1 SGHAT, CDR2 FQNNGV. The CDR3 is CASSPTGGWQPQHF. The CDR3 DNA reads TGTGCCAGCAGCCCCACAGGGGGCTGGCAGCCCCAGCATTTT. Supplemented by reference TRBV11-2 and TRBJ1-5, the full variable domain reads EAGVAQSPRYKIIEKRQSVAFWCNPISGHATLYWYQQILGQGPKLLIQFQNNGVVDDSQLPKDRFSAERLKGVDSTLKIQPAKLEDSAVYLCASSPTGGWQPQHFGDGTRLSIL.